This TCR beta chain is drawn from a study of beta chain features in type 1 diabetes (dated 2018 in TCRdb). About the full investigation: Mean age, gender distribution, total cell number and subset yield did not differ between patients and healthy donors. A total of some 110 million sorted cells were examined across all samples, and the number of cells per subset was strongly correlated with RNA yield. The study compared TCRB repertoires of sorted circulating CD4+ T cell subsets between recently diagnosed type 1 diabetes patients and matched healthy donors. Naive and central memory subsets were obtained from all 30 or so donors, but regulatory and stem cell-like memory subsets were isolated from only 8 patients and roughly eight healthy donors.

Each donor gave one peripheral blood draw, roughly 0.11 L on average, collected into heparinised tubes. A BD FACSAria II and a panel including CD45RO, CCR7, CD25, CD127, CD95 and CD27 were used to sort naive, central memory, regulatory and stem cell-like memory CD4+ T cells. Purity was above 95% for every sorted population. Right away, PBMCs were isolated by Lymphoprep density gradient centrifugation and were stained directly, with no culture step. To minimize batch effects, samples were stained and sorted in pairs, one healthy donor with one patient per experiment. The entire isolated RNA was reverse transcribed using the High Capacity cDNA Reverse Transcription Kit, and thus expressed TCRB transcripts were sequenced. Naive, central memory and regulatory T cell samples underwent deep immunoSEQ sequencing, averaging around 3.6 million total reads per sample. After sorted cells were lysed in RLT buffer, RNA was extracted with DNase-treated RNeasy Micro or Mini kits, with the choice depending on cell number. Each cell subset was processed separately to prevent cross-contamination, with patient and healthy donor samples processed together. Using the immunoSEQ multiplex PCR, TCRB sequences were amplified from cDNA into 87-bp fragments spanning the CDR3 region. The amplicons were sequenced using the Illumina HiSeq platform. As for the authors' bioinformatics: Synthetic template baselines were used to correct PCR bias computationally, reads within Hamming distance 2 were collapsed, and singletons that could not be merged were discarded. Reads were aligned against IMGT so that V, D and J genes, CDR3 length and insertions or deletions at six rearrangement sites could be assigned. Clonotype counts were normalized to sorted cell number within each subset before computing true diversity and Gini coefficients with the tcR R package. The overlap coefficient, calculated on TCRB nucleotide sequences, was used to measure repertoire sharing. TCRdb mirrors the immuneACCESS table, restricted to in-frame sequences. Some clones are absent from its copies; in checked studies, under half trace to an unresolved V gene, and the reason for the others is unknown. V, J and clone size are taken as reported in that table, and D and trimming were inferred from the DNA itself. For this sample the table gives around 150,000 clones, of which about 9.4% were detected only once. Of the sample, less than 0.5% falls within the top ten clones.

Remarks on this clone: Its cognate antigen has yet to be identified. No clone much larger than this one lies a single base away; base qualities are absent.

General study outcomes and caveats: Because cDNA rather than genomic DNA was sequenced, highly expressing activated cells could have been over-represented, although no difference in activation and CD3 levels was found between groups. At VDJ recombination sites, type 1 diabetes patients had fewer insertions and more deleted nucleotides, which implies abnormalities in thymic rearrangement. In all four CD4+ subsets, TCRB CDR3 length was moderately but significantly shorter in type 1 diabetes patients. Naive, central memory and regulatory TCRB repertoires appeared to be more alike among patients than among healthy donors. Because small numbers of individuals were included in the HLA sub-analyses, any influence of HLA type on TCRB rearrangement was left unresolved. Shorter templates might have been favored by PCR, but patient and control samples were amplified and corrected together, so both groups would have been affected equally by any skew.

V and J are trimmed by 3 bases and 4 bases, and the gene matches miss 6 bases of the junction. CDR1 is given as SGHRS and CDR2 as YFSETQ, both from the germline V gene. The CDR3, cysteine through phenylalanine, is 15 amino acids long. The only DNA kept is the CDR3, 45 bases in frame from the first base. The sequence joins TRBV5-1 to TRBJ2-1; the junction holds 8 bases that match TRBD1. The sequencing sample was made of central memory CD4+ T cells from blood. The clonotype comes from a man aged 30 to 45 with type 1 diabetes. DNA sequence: TGCGCCAGCAGCTCTAATCGACAGGGGTACAATGAGCAGTTCTTC. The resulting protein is CASSSNRQGYNEQFF.